Listed below are T cell receptor beta chains from one sample, sequenced in a study of shared clonotypes between healthy human individuals. Sequencing used immunoSEQ multiplex PCR; TCRdb keeps in-frame clones, though not all of them. This table holds about 1,900,000 clones, roughly 94% found once. Sample: naive CD8+ T cells sorted from blood. Receptors were obtained from a young man in good health. The conserved cysteine and the conserved F or W are not part of the CDR3 here. Not all rows give a size; the values are once, few, many and, for expanded clones, a class.

v_gene	abundance	j_gene	CDR3aa
TRBV13	NA	TRBJ2-2	ASSLAVTGELF
TRBV7-9	NA	TRBJ2-1	ASSFSGRSLYNEQF
TRBV4-1	NA	TRBJ2-3	ASSLAGTAGTDTQY
TRBV4-1	NA	TRBJ1-2	ASSQAEVLVYGYT
TRBV7-9	NA	TRBJ2-7	ASSPREQY
TRBV7-8	NA	TRBJ2-3	ASSPPGGPGTDTQY
TRBV9	NA	TRBJ1-4	ASSPSGTGVPNEKLF
TRBV9	NA	TRBJ1-2	ASSGKGAYGYT
TRBV4-3	NA	TRBJ2-7	ASSQDPEDRVYEQY
TRBV5-1	NA	TRBJ2-7	ASSLGSGGYEQY
TRBV6-5	NA	TRBJ2-1	ASSYAGNEQF
TRBV12-2	NA	TRBJ2-1	ASRLAVGSGRQGWDNEQF
TRBV6-5	NA	TRBJ2-7	ASSYSEGGVAYEQY
TRBV6-5	NA	TRBJ1-2	ASSYEGNGYT
TRBV7-9	NA	TRBJ1-6	ASSLGGQVNSPLH
TRBV7-8	NA	TRBJ2-2	ASSLELAGGAGELF
TRBV28	NA	TRBJ2-7	ASSLWGRYEQY
TRBV2	NA	TRBJ2-7	ASSHPGLAGRTSYEQY
TRBV27	NA	TRBJ2-3	ASSLRGADTQY
TRBV10-2	few	TRBJ2-7	ASSEPGTSGRGYEQY
TRBV28	NA	TRBJ2-7	ASSPTGEQY
TRBV30	NA	TRBJ2-7	AWGIDEQY
TRBV30	NA	TRBJ2-7	AWSWDTDYEQY
TRBV11-2	NA	TRBJ2-7	ASSMGPAYEQY
TRBV28	NA	TRBJ2-7	ASSFRGVGDYEQY